A selection of T cell receptor beta chains follows, all from one sample in a study of long-term antiretroviral therapy in people with HIV. Method: immunoSEQ multiplex PCR; TCRdb's copy keeps in-frame clones and lacks some. The data show about 28,000 clones, over 80% seen once. Sequenced here: unsorted PBMCs, sampled approximately 2.9 years after starting antiretroviral therapy. The receptor set was obtained from a man in his thirties or forties with HIV. CDR3s include the opening cysteine and the closing phenylalanine or tryptophan. A D gene is named only where the DNA matches it firmly. Size tells how often a clone was seen (once, few, many) or the class of an expanded clone, and some rows leave it out.

>-|TRBJ2-7|-|TRBV9
TGTGCCAGCAGCGTAGTCCCATCTCACGAGCAGTACTTC
CASSVVPSHEQYF
>-|TRBJ2-7|-|TRBV7-8
TGTGCCAGCAGCGAAGAAGTGGCGGGATATTACGAGCAGTACTTC
CASSEEVAGYYEQYF
>-|TRBJ1-2|-|TRBV7-2
TGTGCCAGCAGCTTAGGACCAGGGGAGGGGGATGGCTACACCTTT
CASSLGPGEGDGYTF
>-|TRBJ2-5|TRBD2|TRBV5-8
TGTGCCAGCAGCTTGGGAGCGGGGATCCAAGAGACCCAGTACTTC
CASSLGAGIQETQYF
>-|TRBJ1-2|-|TRBV27
TGTGCCAGCAGTTTTGGGGGCCCCAAATATGGCTACACCTTC
CASSFGGPKYGYTF
>-|TRBJ2-2|-|TRBV2
TGTGCCAGCAGAGGCGGGGAGCTGTTTTTT
CASRGGELFF
>-|TRBJ2-3|-|TRBV4-1
TGCGCCAGCAGCCAAGGTGAGGGAACAGATACGCAGTATTTT
CASSQGEGTDTQYF
>-|TRBJ1-6|-|TRBV7-3
TGTGCCAGCAGCCTACAGGGTACGAATTCACCCCTCCACTTT
CASSLQGTNSPLHF
>-|TRBJ2-2|TRBD2|TRBV7-2
TGTGCCAGCAGCAAGACTAGCGGAGCTAACACCGGGGAGCTGTTTTTT
CASSKTSGANTGELFF
>-|TRBJ2-2|-|TRBV7-9
TGTGCCAGCAGCTTAGGGTCCGGGACTTATAACACCGGGGAGCTGTTTTTT
CASSLGSGTYNTGELFF
>-|TRBJ2-1|-|TRBV7-9
TGTGCCAGCAGCTTAGGTGGGACTCCCACAAGCAATGAGCAGTTCTTC
CASSLGGTPTSNEQFF
>-|TRBJ1-5|-|TRBV19
TGTGCCAGTAGTATAGGGATCGGGGGCGGGCAGCCCCAGCATTTT
CASSIGIGGGQPQHF
>-|TRBJ1-5|TRBD1|TRBV4-1
TGCGCCAGCAGCCAAGATACAGGGGTTCAGCCCCAGCATTTT
CASSQDTGVQPQHF
>-|TRBJ2-5|TRBD2|TRBV7-9
TGTGCCAGCAGCTTAGCTCTAGCGGGGGGCCAAGAGACCCAGTACTTC
CASSLALAGGQETQYF
>few|TRBJ2-7|-|TRBV5-4
TGTGCCAGCAGCCCAACGGCGGGGTACGAGCAGTACTTC
CASSPTAGYEQYF
>-|TRBJ1-1|TRBD1|TRBV7-8
TGTGCCAGCAGCGGACGGGACAGCAACACTGAAGCTTTCTTT
CASSGRDSNTEAFF
>once|TRBJ1-5|-|TRBV19
TGTGCCAGTAATCTGGCGTATAGCAATCAGCCCCAGCATTTT
CASNLAYSNQPQHF
>-|TRBJ1-1|-|TRBV4-1
TGCGCCAGCAGCCCCGATAGCGGGGGGCCCATGAACACTGAAGCTTTCTTT
CASSPDSGGPMNTEAFF
>-|TRBJ2-1|TRBD1|TRBV9
TGTGCCAGCAGCGCGACAGGGACATCCTACAATGAGCAGTTCTTC
CASSATGTSYNEQFF
>once|TRBJ1-1|TRBD1|TRBV6-6
TGTGCCAGCAGCCCATGGACAGGGAAGAACACTGAAGCTTTCTTT
CASSPWTGKNTEAFF
>-|TRBJ1-2|TRBD1|TRBV7-9
TGTGCCAGCAGCGGGGGACAGCCTAACTATGGCTACACCTTC
CASSGGQPNYGYTF
>once|TRBJ1-2|TRBD1|TRBV6-1
TGTGCCAGCAGTGAAGGATACAGGGGGCGAAGATCTGGCTACACCTTC
CASSEGYRGRRSGYTF
>-|TRBJ1-2|-|TRBV7-9
TGTGCCAGCAGCTTAGCAGCAGGCCTTAACTATGGCTACACCTTC
CASSLAAGLNYGYTF
>-|TRBJ2-3|TRBD2|TRBV5-1
TGCGCCAGCAGCGCTTGGACAGGGCCCGGGACTAGCGGCCCAGATACGCAGTATTTT
CASSAWTGPGTSGPDTQYF
>-|TRBJ2-7|-|TRBV28
TGTGCCAGCAGGGACAAAGCCTACGAGCAGTACTTC
CASRDKAYEQYF
>-|TRBJ2-7|-|TRBV21-1
TGTGCCAGCATTTGCAGTAACGAGCAGTACTTC
CASICSNEQYF
>-|TRBJ2-7|TRBD1|TRBV9
TGTGCCAGCAGCCCAACAGGGGACTACGAGCAGTACTTC
CASSPTGDYEQYF
>-|TRBJ2-5|-|TRBV5-1
TGCGCCAGCAGCTTGGGATCCACAGAACAAGAGACCCAGTACTTC
CASSLGSTEQETQYF
>-|TRBJ2-1|-|TRBV11-2
TGTGCCAGCAGCTTAATCACTTTAAATGAGCAGTTCTTC
CASSLITLNEQFF
>-|TRBJ2-5|TRBD2|TRBV9
TGTGCCAGCAGCGTGGGGGGACCTAGCGGGGGGCTCCAAGAGACCCAGTACTTC
CASSVGGPSGGLQETQYF
>-|TRBJ1-2|TRBD1|TRBV18
TGTGCCAGCTCACAGGGGGCATATGGCTACACCTTC
CASSQGAYGYTF
>-|TRBJ1-6|-|TRBV7-2
TGTGCCAGCAGCTGGGCGGGGAGTAGGGCTAATTCACCCCTCCACTTT
CASSWAGSRANSPLHF
>-|TRBJ1-4|-|TRBV15
TGTGCCACCAGCCCAGACCACAGAACTAATGAAAAACTGTTTTTT
CATSPDHRTNEKLFF